This T cell receptor (beta chain) was sequenced in a study of blood T cell repertoires in COVID-19. Study background: T cells, B-cell-depleted T cells, or PBMCs supplied cDNA or gDNA.

Participants were placed into cohorts based on the clinical history they reported. A COVID-19 case had been met by exposed participants during the 2 weeks before study entry. CDR1 KGHSH and CDR2 LQKENI come from the germline V gene. This CDR3 spans 15 amino acids. Trimming took 4 bases from V and 8 from J; bases not matched to a gene: 13. Original processing methods: Amplification from reference gene primers served as the basis for estimated nucleated cell counts. Measured with immunoSEQ multiplex PCR; TCRdb has only the in-frame clones, and not every one. The D gene and trimming were derived from the DNA, and the V and J assignments and clone size from that table. The sample holds some 270,000 clones; about 91% are singletons and the top ten take approximately 2.9%.

The origin of this receptor is a man in his forties who had been exposed to COVID-19. The chain has TRBV18 and TRBJ1-2; 7 bases are shared with TRBD1. The sequencing sample was made of PBMCs or T cells enriched from blood (not recorded which). The CDR3 is CASSQDRDSSRGYTF. The CDR3 nucleotides read TGTGCCAGCTCACAAGACCGGGACAGCTCGCGAGGCTACACCTTC.